This T cell receptor (beta chain) is from a study of T cell responses to AZD1222 COVID-19 vaccine. Overall study findings and caveats: The sample set comprised mostly white British donors with more females, and clonal diversity was possibly underestimated. With two AZD1222 doses given, Spike-specific TCR breadth and depth both rose.

Germline V gene sequence: CDR1 SGHTA, CDR2 FQGTGA. This CDR3 is built from 14 residues. Trimming cost V 5 bases and J 5 bases, with 13 bases left between them. The assay was immunoSEQ multiplex PCR, and TCRdb's table has in-frame clones only and misses some. The sample gives around 130,000 clones, 88% of which show up once; around 19% is in the top ten. On this clone: Antigen: not known.

The specimen comprised peripheral blood, sampled on day 0 of MenACWY control vaccination. The source is an adult in good health. The V and J genes are TRBV7-3 and TRBJ2-1, with D perhaps being TRBD1 or TRBD2 (5 bases each). CDR3 protein: CASSPTREHNEQFF. The CDR3 nucleotides read TGTGCCAGCAGCCCCACCAGGGAGCACAATGAGCAGTTCTTC.